A single T cell receptor beta chain is shown here with its context. Antigen: not known. Unmatched junction bases numbered 5, after V lost 3 bases and J lost 4 bases. The CDR3 length is 13 residues. Germline V gene lookup returns CDR1 SQVTM and CDR2 ANQGSEA. The sequenced template was cDNA made from the entire isolated RNA. Profiled with immunoSEQ multiplex PCR; TCRdb holds only in-frame clones, not every one. The sample lists about 40,000 clones, 49% occurring once. The source of the sample is a study of beta chain features in type 1 diabetes. Study results and caveats: Fewer insertions but more deletions were seen at VDJ junctions in type 1 diabetes patients.

The V call is TRBV29-1, the J call TRBJ1-2; 7 positions agree with TRBD1. The sequence came from a woman between 18 and 29 years old in good health. The sequencing sample was made of central memory CD4+ T cells from blood. Here the CDR3 DNA reads TGCAGCGTTGATCGGCAGGGGGTCTATGGCTACACCTTC. Translation: CSVDRQGVYGYTF.